The T cell receptor (beta chain) described here comes from a study of CD8+ T cells in alopecia areata. Study as a whole: Tofacitinib was taken orally by treated patients, and the dose was 5 to 10 mg twice daily.

Isolated RNA was reverse transcribed into cDNA used as the sequencing template. Libraries were prepared by immunoSEQ multiplex PCR; TCRdb keeps only in-frame clonotypes and omits some of them. The sample lists approximately 180,000 clones, approximately 59% occurring once. Germline CDR1 is GTSNPN and CDR2 is SVGIG (reference sequence). The CDR3 loop spans 16 amino acids. Trimming shortened V by 0 bases and J by 5 bases, and 17 bases separated the two germline ends. This clone appeared a single time. Sequencing used CD4+ T cells sorted from blood, obtained at week 0. The chain has TRBV30 and TRBJ1-5; the D is unclear. The sequence derives from a human donor with alopecia areata. The CDR3 DNA follows: TGTGCCTGGAGTGTACCGACGTTAAAACCAGATCAGCCCCAGCATTTT. As protein: CAWSVPTLKPDQPQHF.